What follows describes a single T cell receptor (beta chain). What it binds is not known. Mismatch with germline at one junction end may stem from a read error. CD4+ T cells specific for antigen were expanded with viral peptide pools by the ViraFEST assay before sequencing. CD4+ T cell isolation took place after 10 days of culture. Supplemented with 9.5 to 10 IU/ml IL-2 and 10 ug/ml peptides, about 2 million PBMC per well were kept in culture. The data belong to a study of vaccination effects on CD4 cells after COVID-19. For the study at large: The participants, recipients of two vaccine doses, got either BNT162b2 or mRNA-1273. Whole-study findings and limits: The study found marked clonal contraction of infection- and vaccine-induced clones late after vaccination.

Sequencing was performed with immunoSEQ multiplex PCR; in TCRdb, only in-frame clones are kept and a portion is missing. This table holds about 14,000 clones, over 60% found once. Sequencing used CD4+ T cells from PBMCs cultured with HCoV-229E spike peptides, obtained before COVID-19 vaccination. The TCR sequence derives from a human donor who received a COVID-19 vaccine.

This chain's CDR3 is CTSRQGQYYYEQYF. In nucleotides, the CDR3 is TGTACCAGCCGACAGGGACAATACTACTACGAGCAGTACTTC. The rearrangement uses TRBV6-5 and TRBJ2-7; 7 bases align to TRBD1. The length of the CDR3 is 14 residues. Germline V gene sequence: CDR1 MNHEY, CDR2 SVGAGI.